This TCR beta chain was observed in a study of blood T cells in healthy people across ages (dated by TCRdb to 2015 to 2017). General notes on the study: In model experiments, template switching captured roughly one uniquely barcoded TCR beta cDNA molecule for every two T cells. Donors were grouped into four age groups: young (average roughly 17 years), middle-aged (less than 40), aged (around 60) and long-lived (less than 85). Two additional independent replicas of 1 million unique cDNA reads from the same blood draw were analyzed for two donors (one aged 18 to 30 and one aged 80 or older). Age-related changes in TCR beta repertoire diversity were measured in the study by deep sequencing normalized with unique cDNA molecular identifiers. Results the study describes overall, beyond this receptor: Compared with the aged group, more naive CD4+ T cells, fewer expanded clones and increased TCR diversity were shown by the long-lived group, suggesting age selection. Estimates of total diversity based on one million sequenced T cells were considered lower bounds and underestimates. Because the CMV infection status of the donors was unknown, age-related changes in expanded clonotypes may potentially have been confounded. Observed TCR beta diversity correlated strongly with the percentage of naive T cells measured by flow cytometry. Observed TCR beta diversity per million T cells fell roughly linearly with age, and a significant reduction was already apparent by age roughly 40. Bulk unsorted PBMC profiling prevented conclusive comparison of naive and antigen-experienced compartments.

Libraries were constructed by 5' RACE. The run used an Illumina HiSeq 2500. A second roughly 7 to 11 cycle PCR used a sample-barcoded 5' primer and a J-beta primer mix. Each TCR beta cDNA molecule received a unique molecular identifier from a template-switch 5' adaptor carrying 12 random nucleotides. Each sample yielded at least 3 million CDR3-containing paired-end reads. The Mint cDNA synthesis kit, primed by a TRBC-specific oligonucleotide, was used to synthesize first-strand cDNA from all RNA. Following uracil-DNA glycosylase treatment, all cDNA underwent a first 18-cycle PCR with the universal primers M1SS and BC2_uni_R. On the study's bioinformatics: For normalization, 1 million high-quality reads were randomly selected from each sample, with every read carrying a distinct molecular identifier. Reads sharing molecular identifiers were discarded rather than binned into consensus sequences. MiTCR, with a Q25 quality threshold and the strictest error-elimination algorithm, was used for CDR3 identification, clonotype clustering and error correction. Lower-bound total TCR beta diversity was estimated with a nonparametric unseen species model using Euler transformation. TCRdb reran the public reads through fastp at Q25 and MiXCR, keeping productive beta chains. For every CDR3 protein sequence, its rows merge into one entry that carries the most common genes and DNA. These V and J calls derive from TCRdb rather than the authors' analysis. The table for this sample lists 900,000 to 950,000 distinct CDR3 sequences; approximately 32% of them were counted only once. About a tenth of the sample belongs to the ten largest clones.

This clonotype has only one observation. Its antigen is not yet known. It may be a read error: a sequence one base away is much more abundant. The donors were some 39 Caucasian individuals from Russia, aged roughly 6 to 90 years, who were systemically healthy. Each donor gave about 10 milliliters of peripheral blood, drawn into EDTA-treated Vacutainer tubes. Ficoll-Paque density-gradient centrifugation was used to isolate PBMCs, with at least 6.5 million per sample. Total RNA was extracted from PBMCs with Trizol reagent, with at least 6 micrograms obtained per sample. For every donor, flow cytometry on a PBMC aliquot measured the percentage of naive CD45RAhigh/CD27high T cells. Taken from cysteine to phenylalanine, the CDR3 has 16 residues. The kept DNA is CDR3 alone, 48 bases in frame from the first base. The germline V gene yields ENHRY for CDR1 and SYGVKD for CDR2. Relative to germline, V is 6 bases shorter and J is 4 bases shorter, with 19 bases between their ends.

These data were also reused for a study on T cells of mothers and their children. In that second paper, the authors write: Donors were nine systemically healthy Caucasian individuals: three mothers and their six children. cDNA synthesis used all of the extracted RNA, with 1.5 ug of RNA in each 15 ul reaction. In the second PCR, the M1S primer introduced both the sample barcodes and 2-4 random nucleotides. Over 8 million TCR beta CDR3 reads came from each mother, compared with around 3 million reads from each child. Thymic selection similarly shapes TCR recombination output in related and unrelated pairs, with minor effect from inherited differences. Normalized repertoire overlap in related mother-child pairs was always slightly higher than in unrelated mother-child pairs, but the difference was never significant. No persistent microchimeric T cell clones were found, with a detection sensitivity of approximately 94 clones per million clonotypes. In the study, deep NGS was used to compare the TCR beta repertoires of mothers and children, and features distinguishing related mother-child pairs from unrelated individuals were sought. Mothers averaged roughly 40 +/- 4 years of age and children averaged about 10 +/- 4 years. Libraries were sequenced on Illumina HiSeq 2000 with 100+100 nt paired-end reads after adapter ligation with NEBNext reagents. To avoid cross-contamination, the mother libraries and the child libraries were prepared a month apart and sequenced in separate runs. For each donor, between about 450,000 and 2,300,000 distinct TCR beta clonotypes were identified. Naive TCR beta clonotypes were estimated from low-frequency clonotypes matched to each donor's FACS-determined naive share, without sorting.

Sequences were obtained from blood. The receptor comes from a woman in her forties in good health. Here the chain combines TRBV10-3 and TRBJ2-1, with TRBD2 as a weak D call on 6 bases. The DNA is TGTGCCATCAGCCCCCTGCGGGGCAATAGGTACAATGAGCAGTTCTTC. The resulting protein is CAISPLRGNRYNEQFF.